A single sample is the source of the 18 T cell receptor beta chains below, sequenced in a study of cytomegalovirus exposure and HLA in healthy donors. PCR was performed using 60 Vbeta and 13 Jbeta primers. Libraries were prepared by immunoSEQ multiplex PCR; TCRdb keeps only in-frame clonotypes and omits some of them. The repertoire holds 50,000 or so clones, with roughly 85% as singletons. What was sequenced was PBMCs. The receptor source for this set is a woman younger than 35 in good health and CMV-seronegative.

A few counts support this clone. The rearrangement uses TRBV9 and TRBJ2-1; 8 bases map to TRBD2. The CDR3 sequence is 16 residues long. V shed 0 bases, J shed 6 bases, and the junction held 8 bases outside the gene matches. From germline, CDR1 is SGDLS and CDR2 YYNGEE. The CDR3 here is CASSVGGGRLGNEQFF. The DNA for the CDR3 is TGTGCCAGCAGCGTAGGAGGCGGGAGGCTGGGCAATGAGCAGTTCTTC.

The chain carries TRBV30 and TRBJ2-3; D is ambiguous. Trimming cost V 3 bases and J 6 bases, with 10 bases left between them. The CDR3 length is 12 residues. Germline values: CDR1 GTSNPN, CDR2 SVGIG (reference sequence). The DNA for the CDR3 is TGTGCCTGGAGGCCAACTTTGGATACGCAGTATTTT. Encoded protein: CAWRPTLDTQYF.

The genes are TRBV5-6 and TRBJ2-3; 15 bases align to TRBD2. Losses at the gene ends were 3 bases for V and 4 bases for J; bases not matched to a gene: 3. CDR3 length: 16 residues. The germline V gene has CDR1 SGHDT and CDR2 YYEEEE. CDR3 sequence reads: CASSSRTSGRADTQYF. The CDR3 DNA reads as TGTGCCAGCAGCTCCCGGACTAGCGGGAGGGCAGATACGCAGTATTTT.

The chain is built from TRBV28 and TRBJ1-2; 7 nucleotides match TRBD1. Germline V gives CDR1 MDHEN, CDR2 SYDVKM. The CDR3 length is 14 residues. V lost 1 base and J lost 9; bases outside the gene matches: 8. This CDR3 is CASSLSQGLIRYTF. CDR3 coding DNA: TGTGCCAGCAGTTTATCACAGGGGCTGATTCGCTACACCTTC.

This chain links TRBV5-1 with TRBJ2-7; 12 positions match TRBD2. This CDR3 contains 15 residues. The J segment lost 3 bases and the V segment lost 2 bases, leaving 3 bases of the junction unmatched. Germline values: CDR1 SGHRS, CDR2 YFSETQ. The DNA of the CDR3 is TGCGCCAGCAGCTTCGGGGGACTAGCGGGCTACGAGCAGTACTTC. It yields the protein CASSFGGLAGYEQYF.

This clone was seen a few times. The V and J genes are TRBV6-4 and TRBJ2-2; 9 positions agree with TRBD1. Germline-derived CDR1 and CDR2 are MRHNA and SNTAGT. V lost 4 bases and J lost 5; bases outside the gene matches: 5. This CDR3 comprises 15 residues. CDR3 bases: TGTGCCAGCAGTGGAGGGACAGGGAGTACCGGGGAGCTGTTTTTT. This gives the protein CASSGGTGSTGELFF.

The J gene is TRBJ1-2, the V gene TRBV21-1. TRBV21-1 is a recognized pseudogene. The CDR3 has 15 amino acids. CDR3: CASSKTEGQVYGYTF. CDR3 DNA: TGTGCCAGCAGCAAAACTGAGGGCCAGGTCTATGGCTACACCTTC.

The V gene is TRBV7-3, the J gene TRBJ2-5; D possibly corresponds to TRBD1 (6 bases). The J call may be wrong; the DNA end is better matched by TRBJ2-7. This CDR3 region has 14 residues. The germline V gene encodes CDR1 SGHTA and CDR2 FQGTGA. The CDR3 spells CASSKTGGYYEQYF. DNA for the CDR3: TGTGCCAGCAGTAAGACAGGCGGTTATTACGAGCAGTACTTC.

This chain joins TRBV6-1 and TRBJ2-7, with TRBD2 identical over 14 bases. CDR3 length: 15 residues. Trimming took 4 bases from V and 3 from J; bases not matched to a gene: 2. Per germline, CDR1 MNHNS and CDR2 SASEGT. CDR3 protein: CASSAGLAGVYEQYF. In nucleotides, the CDR3 is TGTGCCAGCAGTGCGGGACTAGCGGGAGTCTACGAGCAGTACTTC.

This clone was observed a handful of times. In DNA form, the CDR3 reads TGTGCCAGCAGCCCAGGGGCGAGGAGGGAAAAACTGTTTTTT. Translating it yields CASSPGARREKLFF. The V gene is TRBV27, the J gene TRBJ1-4; D possibly corresponds to TRBD1 (6 bases). This CDR3 is built from 14 residues. Germline assignment: CDR1 MNHEY and CDR2 SMNVEV (reference sequence). Between the trimmed V and J ends, which lost 6 bases and 8 bases, there was a span of 16 bases.

V and J are TRBV10-1 and TRBJ2-7, with TRBD2 as a possible D gene (5 bases). V lost 8 bases and J lost 3, with 14 bases in between. Germline CDR1 and CDR2: WNHNN and SYGVQD (reference sequence). The length of the CDR3 is 13 residues. The CDR3 region has the DNA TGCGCCAGCTCTAGAGGGCAGAACTACGAGCAGTACTTC. Translation: CASSRGQNYEQYF.

V usage is TRBV11-2 and J usage is TRBJ1-1; no firm D call. The germline gives CDR1 SGHAT, CDR2 FQNNGV. V was clipped by 5 bases and J by 5 bases, with 27 bases between them. The CDR3 consists of 18 residues. DNA of the CDR3: TGTGCCAGCAGCCACGTGAATCGGGGAGAAAGAGGTCGGACTGAAGCTTTCTTT. This translates into CASSHVNRGERGRTEAFF.

The chain carries TRBV21-1 and TRBJ1-4; TRBD1, the table's D call, was not compared with the DNA. TRBV21-1 is reported as a pseudogene. The CDR3 spans 16 residues. Written as DNA, the CDR3 is TGTGCCAGCAGCAAAGCCCTCTACTGGGCAGGTGAAAAACTGTTTTTT. Its translation is CASSKALYWAGEKLFF.

The chain couples TRBV30 to TRBJ2-3; unclear D gene. This CDR3 has 13 residues. V was pared by 4 bases and J by 8 bases, with 16 bases between. CDR1 is GTSNPN, CDR2 SVGIG, per germline (reference sequence). The CDR3 sequence is CAWTTGSQTTQYF. The CDR3 DNA follows: TGTGCCTGGACTACCGGGTCTCAGACTACGCAGTATTTT.

As DNA, the CDR3 is TGTGCCAGCAGCTTAGAACGGGGATCCTCCTACAATGAGCAGTTCTTC. It yields the protein CASSLERGSSYNEQFF. The chain joins TRBV7-3 to TRBJ2-1; possibly TRBD2 for D (5 bases). The V gene lost 2 bases and the J gene lost 0 bases, with 11 bases spanning the gap. This CDR3 spans 16 amino acids. The V gene's germline CDR1 is SGHTA and CDR2 FQGTGA.

The chain links TRBV4-2 to TRBJ2-1; 14 bases agree with TRBD2. V was pared by 8 bases and J by 7 bases, with 10 bases of the junction left unmatched. The CDR3 length is 16 residues. CDR1 LGHNA and CDR2 YNFKEQ come from the germline V gene. The CDR3 region is CASAGPGLAGGNEQFF. Here the CDR3 DNA reads TGTGCCAGCGCTGGCCCCGGACTAGCGGGAGGAAATGAGCAGTTCTTC.

The chain links TRBV5-1 to TRBJ2-5, with D maybe TRBD1 (6 bases). Per germline, CDR1 SGHRS and CDR2 YFSETQ. The germline V and J ends were trimmed by 4 bases and 3 bases, with 10 bases remaining between them. The CDR3 covers 13 residues. The CDR3 DNA sequence: TGCGCCAGCAGCCCGCACAGGGAAGAGACCCAGTACTTC. It yields the protein CASSPHREETQYF.

The chain carries TRBV7-6 and TRBJ2-2, with TRBD1 as a possible D gene (6 bases). CDR1 is SGHVS and CDR2 is FNYEAQ in the germline V gene. Trimming removed 5 bases at V and 8 bases at J, with 27 bases between. This CDR3 has 18 residues. In DNA form, the CDR3 reads TGTGCCAGCAGCCCAGGTCTAACCTCTTTTTCCGGGACAGGGGAGCTGTTTTTT. Amino acid sequence: CASSPGLTSFSGTGELFF.